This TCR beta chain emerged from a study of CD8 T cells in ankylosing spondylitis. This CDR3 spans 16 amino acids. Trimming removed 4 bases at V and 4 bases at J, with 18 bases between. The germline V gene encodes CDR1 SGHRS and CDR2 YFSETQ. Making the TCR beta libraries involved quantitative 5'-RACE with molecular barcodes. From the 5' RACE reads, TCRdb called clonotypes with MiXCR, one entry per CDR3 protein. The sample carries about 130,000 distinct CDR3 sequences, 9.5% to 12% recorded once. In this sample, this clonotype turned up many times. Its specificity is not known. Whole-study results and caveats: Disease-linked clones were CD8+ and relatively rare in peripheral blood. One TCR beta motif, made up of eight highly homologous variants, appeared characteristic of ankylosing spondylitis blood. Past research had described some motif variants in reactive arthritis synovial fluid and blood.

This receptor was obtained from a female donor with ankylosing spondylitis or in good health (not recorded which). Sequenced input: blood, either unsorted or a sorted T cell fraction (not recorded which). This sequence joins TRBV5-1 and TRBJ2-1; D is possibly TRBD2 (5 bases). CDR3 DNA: TGCGCCAGCAGCCCTCAGGCCTCGACGGGGTACAATGAGCAGTTCTTC. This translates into CASSPQASTGYNEQFF.